Listed below are T cell receptor beta chains from one sample, sequenced in a study of vaccination effects on CD4 cells after COVID-19. Data came from immunoSEQ multiplex PCR; TCRdb stores just in-frame clones and leaves some out. The table includes 30,000 to 40,000 clones, approximately 84% detected once. Antigens of these TCRs are unknown. The sequences come from CD4+ T cells from PBMCs cultured with HCoV-NL63 spike peptides, collected after COVID-19 vaccination. The source of these receptors is a human donor who received a COVID-19 vaccine. Some clones in this sample may be carry-over from other donors' samples. Each CDR3 is given without its conserved first and last residue. A D gene is named only where the DNA matches it firmly.

V,D,CDR3
TRBV7-2,NA,ASSLVGGINEQF
TRBV5-1,TRBD1,ASSANLPGQGGSPLH
TRBV6-2/TRBV6-3,TRBD1,ASSNGGQGRSYNSPLH
TRBV7-8,TRBD2,ASSRQGGATNTGELF
TRBV4-1,NA,ASSPLDTGELF
TRBV24-1,NA,ATSDDRDYNEQF
TRBV18,NA,ASSPQVVNTEAF
TRBV5-1,NA,ASTLDSPDTQY
TRBV5-1,NA,ASSLNPLQRDGYT
TRBV14,NA,ASSQDWLTRNTGELF
TRBV5-4,NA,ASTATGLETQY
TRBV15,NA,ATSRDAADLKAYEQY
TRBV4-3,NA,ASSQERTNQPQH
TRBV5-8,NA,ASSLTRQETQY
TRBV28,NA,ASSPAPGRSVDTQY
TRBV12-3/TRBV12-4,NA,ASTQSPQETQY
TRBV18,NA,ASSPPSRALWDTQY
TRBV5-4,TRBD1,ASSSSDRANTEAF
TRBV5-1,NA,ASSPNLQGFTGNTIY
TRBV29-1,NA,SVGMDTEAF
TRBV10-2,NA,AISPGRNYGYT
TRBV7-3,NA,ASSLEGRDSNEQF
TRBV11-2,TRBD1,ASSPRQGAGTGELF
TRBV5-1,TRBD2,ASSPEAGPSSYNEQF
TRBV10-2,TRBD2,ASSGTSGSADTQY
TRBV6-6,NA,ASSYERGKETQY
TRBV7-2,TRBD1,ASSLDRGRAETQY
TRBV3-1/TRBV3-2,NA,ASSQDKWPGRLSNQPQH
TRBV6-1,NA,ASSEDIRRDILALH
TRBV2,NA,ASSLEGSTGELF
TRBV18,TRBD1,ASSLTGGDEQF
TRBV21-1,NA,ASSAIPGGQINTEAF
TRBV19,NA,ASSKGSLSYNEQF
TRBV20-1,NA,SAVKTGELF
TRBV7-2,NA,ASSLSGQSPVKNIQY
TRBV19,NA,ASSMGGWSTGELF
TRBV6-5,NA,ASSFYPPNEQF
TRBV7-3,NA,ASSLTLNTEAF
TRBV5-1,NA,ASSKGLSTDTQY
TRBV21-1,NA,ASSNRAVLRARNSNQPQH
TRBV5-1,NA,ASSLAGNTEAF
TRBV5-1,TRBD1,ASSLEGTVNTEAF
TRBV7-9,NA,ASSLDVNIQY
TRBV28,NA,ASSLGWQGLGGYT
TRBV7-8,NA,ASSRGGAGNIQY
TRBV4-2,NA,ASSQVGGQETQY
TRBV11-2,NA,ASSLVLNYGYT
TRBV20-1,NA,SASNVKNTEAF
TRBV6-5,NA,ASTHRARGDYGYT
TRBV28,NA,ATATPGAGEFRGYT
TRBV5-4,TRBD1,ASSRDRDETQY
TRBV5-5,NA,ASSSAPRDNQPQH
TRBV3-1/TRBV3-2,NA,ASSQNRNSGANVLT
TRBV11-1,TRBD2,ASSTVSGGAGNEQF